Here is one TCR beta chain with its context. The table came from immunoSEQ multiplex PCR; TCRdb's copy has only in-frame clones and leaves some out. The sample has about 21,000 clones, more than 65% seen once. This record belongs to a study of STAT5B mutations in CD4+ large granular lymphocyte leukemia. The CDR3 has 15 residues. Germline V gene lookup returns CDR1 SGHAT and CDR2 FQDESV (reference sequence). V gave up 1 base and J gave up 4 bases; unmatched junction bases: 5. This TCR was sampled from a human donor in good health. The genes are TRBV11-1 and TRBJ1-2; the match to TRBD1 covers 8 bases. The sequenced material came from CD4+ T cells from blood buffy coats. CDR3 nucleotides: TGTGCCAGCAGCTTAGTATCAGGGGGCGGCTATGGCTACACCTTC. Its protein product is CASSLVSGGGYGYTF.